A single sample gave rise to the 2 T cell receptor beta chains below, sequenced in a study of shared clonotypes between healthy human individuals. The repertoire was sequenced with immunoSEQ multiplex PCR; TCRdb's copy has only in-frame clones and lacks some. The sample carries roughly 2,000,000 clones, 93% recorded once. CD45RO-negative CD8 cells positively selected for CCR7 made up the naive population, which excluded terminally differentiated effector memory CD45RA+ cells. The sample consisted of naive CD8+ T cells from PBMCs. The receptors shown here come from a man between 18 and 35 years old in good health. Some clones in this sample may be carry-over from other donors' samples.

The chain combines TRBV6-6 with TRBJ2-7, with TRBD1 matching over 7 bases. CDR3 length: 12 residues. V was clipped by 6 bases and J by 5 bases; unmatched bases: 4. The germline V gene encodes CDR1 MNHNY and CDR2 SVGAGI (reference sequence). The CDR3 bases are TGTGCCAGCAGCCACAGGGGAAACGAGCAGTACTTC. It specifies CASSHRGNEQYF.

The rearrangement uses TRBV2 and TRBJ2-4, with TRBD1 matching over 8 bases. J lost 1 base, V lost 6 bases, and 14 bases had no gene match. Per the germline V gene, CDR1 is SNHLY and CDR2 is FYNNEI. This CDR3 has 18 amino acids. The CDR3 sequence is CASSYRGQGALAKNIQYF. CDR3 DNA: TGTGCCAGCAGCTATCGTGGACAGGGAGCCCTGGCCAAAAACATTCAGTACTTC.